The rows below give T cell receptor beta chains drawn from one sample of a study of CD8+ T cells in alopecia areata. The data were produced by immunoSEQ multiplex PCR, yet TCRdb's version contains in-frame clones alone and is incomplete. The sample consists of some 95,000 clones, roughly 47% of them appearing once. Material: CD8+ T cells sorted from blood, obtained at week 24, from a patient treated with tofacitinib. All receptors come from a human donor with alopecia areata. Both conserved end residues are part of each CDR3. The order of the fields is J gene, V gene, CDR3 protein.

TRBJ2-7,TRBV5-4,CASSSAPAYEQYF
TRBJ2-7,TRBV6-6,CASSPGRYEQYF
TRBJ1-5,TRBV19,CATRLGGNQPQHF
TRBJ2-2,TRBV28,CASRPEGTGELFF
TRBJ1-2,TRBV15,CATSRDLGPSYGYTF
TRBJ2-1,TRBV29-1,CSVPDPSRFNEQFF
TRBJ2-7,TRBV28,CASSGIGGSYEQYF
TRBJ2-7,TRBV29-1,CSALTDSSYEQYF
TRBJ2-5,TRBV7-6,CASSRTGLLVKETQYF
TRBJ2-5,TRBV27,CASSLYRGGGQETQYF
TRBJ2-3,TRBV30,CAWREGASGDTQYF
TRBJ2-7,TRBV15,CATSSVPGGSYEQYF
TRBJ2-1,TRBV9,CASSKMSNEQFF
TRBJ2-3,TRBV6-5,CASSRKGADTQYF
TRBJ1-5,TRBV2,CASSEGRGHQPQHF
TRBJ2-5,TRBV6-5,CASSPAGTQETQYF
TRBJ2-5,TRBV2,CASSEVPGWKTQYF
TRBJ2-7,TRBV4-1,CASRASGGEQYF
TRBJ2-2,TRBV9,CASSSPTGQGNTGELFF
TRBJ1-1,TRBV27,CASSLSRGREAFF
TRBJ2-2,TRBV5-1,CASSLDTRSPFLFF
TRBJ1-2,TRBV6-1,CASSGQGAFYGYTF
TRBJ1-4,TRBV9,CASSPRGATNEKLFF
TRBJ2-7,TRBV9,CASSVAGGLSYEQYF
TRBJ1-5,TRBV7-9,CASGIGGADQPQHF